This T cell receptor beta chain is from a study of cytomegalovirus exposure and HLA in healthy donors (dated by TCRdb to about 2017). Looking at the study overall: In an earlier analysis of under 750 of the donors, under 300 Gb of sequence data and just under 120 million unique TCR beta sequences from about 179 million T cells were reported. An early release that covered about 640 HLA-typed donors contained approximately 290 gigabases of sequencing data and 70 million to 100 million unique TCR sequences. Among the roughly 390 genotyped donors, approximately 77% belonged to the genetic ancestry cluster associated with self-reported Caucasian donors. The study was designed to test whether signatures of past pathogen exposure could be identified by cataloging public T cell receptors. Using immunosequencing, the study profiled T cell repertoires from about 620 subjects and related those repertoires to cytomegalovirus serostatus. Along with the approximately 700-subject first cohort, a separate validation cohort of 120 different subjects was used. To predict cytomegalovirus infection status, the study brought together high-throughput TCR immunosequencing, statistical association of individual TCRs with disease status, and machine learning. A later analysis re-examined previously published TCR beta repertoires from 600 to 700 donors and added high-resolution HLA genotyping to investigate patterns of TCR occurrence. Rather than drawing on any new phenotypic data, the later analysis identified candidate immune exposures from TCR beta sequences and the way those sequences occurred across donors. In an earlier analysis of roughly 580 of the donors, high-throughput TCR beta sequencing was used to judge whether each TCR beta V gene segment behaved as functional or pseudogenic. Donor age, sex, ethnicity and CMV serostatus were collected together with the repertoire data. Genome-wide SNP genotypes for about 65% of the roughly 700 donors were used in a later genetic analysis, which treated that subset as a discovery cohort. All discovery cohort repertoires had been generated on a single sequencing platform. HLA typing included class I and class II loci at four-digit resolution. Typing coverage varied by locus: about 620-640 donors for A, B, C, DRB1 and DQB1; around 560 for DQA1; some 610 for DPA1; fewer than 480 for DPB1. Four or five DR-DQ haplotypes were treated as single units for association and clustering because of strong linkage in the cohort. On average, roughly 240,000 unique TCR beta nucleotide sequences were sequenced per donor among 398 genotyped donors of the cohort, with roughly 18% of those sequences being non-productive. Broader findings and caveats from the paper: CMV serostatus was the only immune exposure information available for the cohort. The classifier was reported to diagnose cytomegalovirus status with high specificity and sensitivity in both the original and validation cohorts. In a later analysis, the rate of TCR association differed among HLA loci, with DRB1 alleles having the most associated TCRs and HLA-C alleles having the fewest. Some IMGT-functional V segments, including TRBV6-2 and TRBV6-3, could not be told apart with the 87-base-pair reads, so those segments were excluded. Roughly uniform sequencing depth across donors was assumed in presence/absence analyses, although this assumption may not hold. While some public TCRs were present in many individuals, most TCR sequences turned up only very rarely across donors. In the study, approximately 160 TCR beta chains were listed as associated with cytomegalovirus. In a later analysis, several top co-occurrence clusters were reported to appear linked to parvovirus B19, influenza, CMV and Epstein-Barr virus. The cohort was sequenced for TCR beta chains only, and without alpha or paired-chain data the features that could be detected were limited. A further reported finding was that TCR beta sequences accurately predicted the HLA-A and HLA-B alleles for most subjects in the first cohort. Three of the identified cytomegalovirus-associated TCR beta chains were confirmed in vitro to be specific for cytomegalovirus antigens. Because HLA typing was missing for some donors at each locus, association tests included only the typed subset. A later genetic analysis associated a missense DCLRE1C variant with V-gene and J-gene trimming of TCR beta chains, and an independent cohort replicated the association. The earlier analysis of about 600 of the donors excluded 15 to 20 rarely observed V segments, including chromosome 9 orphons, because counts were too low. According to a later analysis, most CMV-associated TCR beta chains appeared to be HLA-restricted, and the HLA associations seemed to be driven largely by CMV exposure. In an earlier analysis of around 600 of the donors, most TCR beta V segments were observed in productive rearrangements about 90% or about 30% of the time, broadly matching IMGT annotations. The authors suggested that the approach could potentially be extended to other disease states and immunological phenotypes. In a later analysis, HLA-associated TCR beta chains showed more clonal expansion and lower generation probabilities than non-associated chains that were equally common. Linkage disequilibrium might explain the correlated functional status among segregating V segments, but an unknown experimental factor could not be ruled out. Specific HLA alleles were associated with 15,000 to 20,000 TCR beta sequences at a false discovery rate of 0.05 in a later analysis. In a later genetic analysis, fewer N-insertions in productive TCRs were reported among donors in an Asian-associated ancestry cluster than the roughly 700-donor mean. Strong co-occurrence of HLA alleles, especially DR and DQ, made assigning TCR associations to individual alleles difficult. The sequencing pipeline was judged likely to have produced a cluster of highly shared sequence variants as a technical artifact.

The cohort comprised 670 or so healthy bone marrow donors. At the time of sampling, all cohort members were nominally healthy, though unrecorded immune exposures were likely present. The donor tested CMV seropositive and was one of the 289 seropositive cohort members. A peripheral blood sample was collected from each donor, and TCR beta sequencing was performed on peripheral blood mononuclear cells. The Qiagen DNeasy Blood Extraction Kit was used to extract genomic DNA from the blood cell samples. V loses 6 bases of germline sequence and J loses 6 bases, and the interval between the two ends is 12 bases. The CDR3 goes from the cysteine to the phenylalanine over 12 residues. CDR3 DNA is the only sequence kept; it has 36 bases, read in frame from the first base. Via the germline V gene (reference sequence), CDR1 is MNHNY and CDR2 SVGAGI. Libraries were built with the immunoSEQ multiplex PCR assay. For the multiplex PCR, a mixture combining 60 forward primers for TCR Vbeta segments and 13 reverse primers for TCR Jbeta segments was used. Amplification of the CDR3 region of rearranged TCR beta genes was performed with a multiplex PCR assay on genomic DNA. Amplified TCR beta libraries were sequenced as 87-base-pair reads on the Illumina HiSeq System. The study's processing was this. A later analysis tallied around 80 million unique TCR beta chains across the 640 or so repertoires, and around 12 million of those chains were shared by two or more donors. To remove PCR and sequencing errors, raw reads were error-corrected and collapsed into unique sequences using a nearest-neighbor algorithm that merged closely related sequences. V, D and J gene segments were assigned by aligning CDR3 sequences to IMGT reference sequences. Each retained sequence needed at least a six-nucleotide match to both a V gene segment and a J gene segment. A rearrangement counted as productive if the CDR3 had no stop codons and remained in frame with V and J, and every other rearrangement counted as non-productive. Following IMGT convention, CDR3 was defined as the stretch from the second conserved V-encoded cysteine to the conserved J-encoded phenylalanine. The earlier analysis of fewer than 700 of the donors excluded sequences that lacked an unambiguous match to a single V gene segment. In an earlier analysis of 500 to 750 of the donors, V segments were called functional above 56.7% productive rearrangements and were called segregating when the between-donor standard deviation exceeded 5%. A statistical classification framework was built for diagnosing cytomegalovirus status from the catalog of TCR beta chain sequences. In a later analysis, TCR nucleotide sequences were compared against IMGT/GENE-DB human TR gene sequences so that V and J genes could be assigned. The TCRdist pipeline was used in a later analysis to assign CDR3 sequences and most-parsimonious VDJ recombination scenarios. A later analysis defined each TCR beta chain by its CDR3 amino acid sequence plus V-gene family, and excluded reads lacking a unique V-gene family. To address suspected cross-contamination and a sequencing artifact, a later analysis removed 550 to 750 highly shared, low-generation-probability nucleotide sequences. A later analysis calculated a clonal expansion index for each public chain from normalized within-repertoire ranks of inferred template counts. A later analysis computed generation probabilities with a VDJ recombination model fitted to out-of-frame rearrangements, and checked the results against IGoR. A later analysis scored TCR-TCR, TCR-HLA and TCR-CMV co-occurrence with hypergeometric tests, applying a repertoire-size bias correction to TCR pairs. False discovery rates were estimated in a later analysis by permuting HLA or CMV assignments 20 times. A later analysis grouped co-occurring TCRs with DBSCAN, adding TCRdist sequence similarity when clustering within HLA-allele-positive subsets. Repertoires with fewer than 30,000 or more than 120,000 public chains, plus five repertoires with anomalous nucleotide sharing, were excluded from co-occurrence clustering. What TCRdb holds here is the immuneACCESS table cut down to in-frame rearrangements. Part of the clones is not present; checked against another copy, under half of the missing clones reflect an unresolved V gene, and the others are unexplained. From that table come the V and J calls and clone size; the DNA was used to work out D and trimming. The table for this sample lists roughly 75,000 clones; 84% of them were counted only once. About 20% of the sample goes to the ten largest clones.

A note on this clone: The antigen it recognizes is unknown. The input lacks base qualities; no much larger clone sits a single base away.

This clonotype originated in a man aged 70 or older in good health and CMV-seropositive. Sequenced sample: PBMCs. The rearranged segments are TRBV6-6 and TRBJ2-7; the D gene cannot be resolved reliably. The CDR3 in this case is CASSRQPGEQYF. The nucleotide sequence is TGTGCCAGCAGCCGACAACCCGGCGAGCAGTACTTC.